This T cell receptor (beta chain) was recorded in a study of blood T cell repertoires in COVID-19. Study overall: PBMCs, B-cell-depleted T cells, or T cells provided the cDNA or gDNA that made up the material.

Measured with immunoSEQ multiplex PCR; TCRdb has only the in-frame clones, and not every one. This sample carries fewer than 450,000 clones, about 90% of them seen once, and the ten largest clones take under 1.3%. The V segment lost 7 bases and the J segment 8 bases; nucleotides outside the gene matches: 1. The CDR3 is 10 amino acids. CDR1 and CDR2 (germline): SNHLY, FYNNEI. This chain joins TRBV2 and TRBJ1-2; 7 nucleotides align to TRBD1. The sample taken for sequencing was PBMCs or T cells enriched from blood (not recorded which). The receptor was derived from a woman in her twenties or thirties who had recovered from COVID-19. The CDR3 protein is CASKGGGYTF. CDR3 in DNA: TGTGCCAGCAAAGGGGGCGGCTACACCTTC.